Listed below are T cell receptor beta chains from one sample, sequenced in a study of T cells after yellow fever vaccination. Each CDR3 protein gets one entry after TCRdb re-called the 5' RACE reads with MiXCR. The sample shows almost 600,000 distinct CDR3 sequences, roughly 13% of them seen only once. The input for sequencing was PBMCs, taken on the day of the yellow fever booster vaccination. All receptors derive from a man younger than 45 who received the YFV17D yellow fever vaccine. The CDR3 runs from the conserved cysteine through the conserved F or W. The D gene is left open where the match is weak. A row's size may be missing; if present it is once, few, many or a size class.

many	TRBV6-1	TRBD2	TRBJ2-7	CASSRTGTTYEQYF	TGTGCCAGCAGTCGAACCGGGACTACCTACGAGCAGTACTTC
.	TRBV3-1	.	TRBJ2-7	CATSTLRTTSSSYEQYF	TGTGCCACCTCCACTCTTCGGACAACTTCGAGCTCCTACGAGCAGTACTTC
.	TRBV6-2/TRBV6-3	.	TRBJ2-3	CASSYRQAWAILTSTDTQYF	TGTGCCAGCAGTTACCGGCAGGCCTGGGCTATCTTAACTAGCACAGATACGCAGTATTTT
few	TRBV2	TRBD1	TRBJ1-2	CASSALDRNYGYTF	TGTGCCAGCAGTGCGTTGGACAGGAACTATGGCTACACCTTC
.	TRBV12-3/TRBV12-4	TRBD1	TRBJ2-5	CASSFGTGGETQYF	TGTGCCAGCAGCTTCGGGACAGGGGGAGAGACCCAGTACTTC
.	TRBV12-3/TRBV12-4	TRBD1	TRBJ1-5	CASSSQGRGNQPQHF	TGTGCCAGCAGTTCACAGGGGAGGGGCAATCAGCCCCAGCATTTT
few	TRBV10-3	.	TRBJ1-4	CAISEGHNEKLFF	TGTGCCATCAGTGAGGGACATAATGAAAAACTGTTTTTT
.	TRBV9	.	TRBJ1-3	CASSVTGTGNTIYF	TGTGCCAGCAGCGTTACGGGGACTGGAAACACCATATATTTT
.	TRBV4-1	.	TRBJ2-7	CASSQEIWGSGEQYF	TGCGCCAGCAGCCAAGAAATTTGGGGGTCCGGCGAGCAGTACTTC
.	TRBV9	.	TRBJ1-2	CASSVEGDGYTF	TGTGCCAGCAGCGTAGAGGGGGATGGCTACACCTTC
many	TRBV6-1	TRBD2	TRBJ2-3	CASSSRGSGRPLRDTQYF	TGTGCCAGCAGTAGCCGGGGTAGCGGGAGGCCCCTTAGGGATACGCAGTATTTT
few	TRBV9	.	TRBJ2-7	CASQGTSYEQYF	TGTGCCTCTCAAGGGACCTCCTACGAGCAGTACTTC
.	TRBV12-3/TRBV12-4	.	TRBJ2-2	CASRKDTNTGELFF	TGTGCCAGCAGAAAAGACACCAACACCGGGGAGCTGTTTTTT
.	TRBV20-1	.	TRBJ2-1	CSASRAVVTYNEQFF	TGCAGTGCATCCAGGGCCGTCGTTACTTACAATGAGCAGTTCTTC
.	TRBV11-2	.	TRBJ1-1	CASRKVAGSNTEAFF	TGTGCCAGCAGAAAGGTGGCAGGGTCGAACACTGAAGCTTTCTTT
.	TRBV7-2	TRBD1	TRBJ2-7	CASSARQGRSYEQYF	TGTGCCAGCAGCGCCCGACAGGGTCGCTCCTACGAGCAGTACTTC